The rows below give T cell receptor beta chains drawn from one sample of a study of CD8+ T cells in alopecia areata. The method was immunoSEQ multiplex PCR; TCRdb's version includes in-frame clones alone and lacks a portion of them. The sample records 150,000 or so clones, about 54% being singletons. The specimen sequenced was CD4+ T cells sorted from blood. These receptors all stem from a human donor in good health. Each CDR3 is given with its conserved first and last residue.

V	J	CDR3
TRBV7-9	TRBJ2-7	CASSLEVSYEQYF
TRBV29-1	TRBJ2-4	CSVAVRNIQYF
TRBV7-8	TRBJ1-5	CASSSNPNQPQHF
TRBV7-9	TRBJ1-4	CASSVTGAKLFF
TRBV29-1	TRBJ2-5	CSVEPRITLETQYF
TRBV5-1	TRBJ2-4	CASRPSGVLAKNIQYF
TRBV7-9	TRBJ2-7	CASSLNSLSYEQYF
TRBV7-9	TRBJ1-5	CASSQGGTQPQHF
TRBV7-8	TRBJ2-3	CASRDRKDTQYF
TRBV28	TRBJ2-5	CASSPVGETQYF
TRBV7-8	TRBJ2-1	CASSLAPGPLGGEQFF
TRBV7-9	TRBJ2-1	CASSLATSVYNEQFF
TRBV29-1	TRBJ1-1	CSFDRGWAEAFF
TRBV28	TRBJ2-1	CASSFRLAGAPEDNEQFF